This T cell receptor beta chain came from a study of OX40 agonist ivuxolimab in advanced cancers. This CDR3 region has 15 residues. CDR1 is LGHNA, CDR2 YSLEER, per germline. Between the trimmed V and J ends, which lost 0 bases and 1 base, there was a span of 6 bases. The table came from immunoSEQ multiplex PCR; TCRdb's copy has only in-frame clones and leaves some out. The sample lists some 14,000 clones, around 80% occurring once. This TCR derives from an adult with an advanced solid tumor such as melanoma, head and neck, liver or kidney cancer. This chain links TRBV4-3 with TRBJ2-2; D is uncertain. The specimen was CD4+ or CD8+ T cells sorted from blood, collected in a trial of the OX40 agonist ivuxolimab. The CDR3 protein is CASSQEAQNTGELFF. Written as DNA, the CDR3 is TGCGCCAGCAGCCAAGAGGCACAGAACACCGGGGAGCTGTTTTTT.